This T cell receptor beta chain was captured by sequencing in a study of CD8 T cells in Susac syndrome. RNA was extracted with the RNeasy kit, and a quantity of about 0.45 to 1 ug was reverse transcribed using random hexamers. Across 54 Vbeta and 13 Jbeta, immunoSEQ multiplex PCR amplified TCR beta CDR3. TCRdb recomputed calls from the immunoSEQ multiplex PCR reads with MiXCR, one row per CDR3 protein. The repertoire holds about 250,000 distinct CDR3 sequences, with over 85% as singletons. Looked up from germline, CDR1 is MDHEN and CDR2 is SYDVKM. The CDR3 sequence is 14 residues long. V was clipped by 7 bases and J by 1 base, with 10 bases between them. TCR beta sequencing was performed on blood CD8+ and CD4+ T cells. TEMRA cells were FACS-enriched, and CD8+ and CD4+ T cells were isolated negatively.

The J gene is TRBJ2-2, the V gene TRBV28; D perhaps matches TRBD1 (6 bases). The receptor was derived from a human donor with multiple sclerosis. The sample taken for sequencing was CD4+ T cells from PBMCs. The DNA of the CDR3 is TGTGCCAGCACTTCAGGGGAGAACACCGGGGAGCTGTTTTTT. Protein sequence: CASTSGENTGELFF. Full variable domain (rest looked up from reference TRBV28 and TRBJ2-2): DVKVTQSSRYLVKRTGEKVFLECVQDMDHENMFWYRQDPGLGLRLIYFSYDVKMKEKGDIPEGYSVSREKKERFSLILESASTNQTSMYLCASTSGENTGELFFGEGSRLTVL.